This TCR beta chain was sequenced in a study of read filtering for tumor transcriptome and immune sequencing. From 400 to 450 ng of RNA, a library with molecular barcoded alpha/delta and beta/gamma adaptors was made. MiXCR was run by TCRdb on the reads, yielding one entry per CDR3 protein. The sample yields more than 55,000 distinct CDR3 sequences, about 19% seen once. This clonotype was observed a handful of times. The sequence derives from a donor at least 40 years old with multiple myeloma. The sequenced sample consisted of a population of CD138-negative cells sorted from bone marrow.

The CDR3 here is CASSLGRQGTTGNTIYF. In DNA form, the CDR3 reads TGCGCCAGCAGCTTGGGTCGACAGGGAACTACTGGAAACACCATATATTTT. The chain joins TRBV5-1 to TRBJ1-3; 7 bases map to TRBD1. Germline V CDR1 and CDR2: SGHRS, YFSETQ. The CDR3 runs 17 residues. Germline trimming cut 0 bases from V and 2 bases from J; bases unmatched to any gene: 8.